This T cell receptor (beta chain) comes out of a study of blood T cell repertoires in COVID-19. Clones were read by immunoSEQ multiplex PCR, and TCRdb kept only the in-frame ones, dropping some. The sample consists of about 190,000 clones, 70% to 90% of them appearing once. The CDR3 has 15 amino acids. CDR1 and CDR2 from the germline V gene are KGHSH and LQKENI. The junction had 5 bases not matched to a gene; V was cut back by 3 bases and J by 8 bases. The sequenced sample was peripheral blood. This TCR came from a man between 65 and 79 years old with active or convalescent COVID-19. J is TRBJ1-4 and V is TRBV18, with 11 nucleotides matching TRBD1. CDR3 protein: CASSPGTGGEEKLFF. The DNA of the CDR3 is TGTGCCAGCTCACCGGGGACAGGGGGAGAGGAAAAACTGTTTTTT.